This T cell receptor beta chain stems from a study of CD8+ T cells in alopecia areata. Of note for this clone: What it binds is not known.

Specified treatment: oral pan-JAK inhibitor, 5-10 mg twice daily. Germline CDR1 and CDR2: SQVTM and ANQGSEA. After removal of 6 bases from V and 6 bases from J, the junction contained 5 bases not matched to a gene. The CDR3 runs 13 residues. Notes on the study in general: Numerous expanded lesional clones remained in scalp and blood during tofacitinib.

It was cDNA, reverse transcribed from extracted RNA, that served as the sequencing template. Using immunoSEQ multiplex PCR, the repertoire was profiled, and TCRdb retains in-frame clones only, with some absent. The sample shows 150,000 to 200,000 clones, roughly 70% of them seen only once. The sample in question was CD4+ T cells sorted from blood, obtained at approximately week 49, from a patient treated with tofacitinib. The clonotype originates from a human donor with alopecia areata. V and J are TRBV29-1 and TRBJ1-6, with 7 bases that match TRBD1. The DNA of the CDR3 is TGCAGCGTCGCCGGGACAGCTAATTCACCCCTCCACTTT. Its protein product is CSVAGTANSPLHF.